This T cell receptor (beta chain) was recorded in a study of blood T cell repertoires in COVID-19. Background on the study: COVID-19 samples, acute and convalescent, were from the United States, Italy and Spain.

CDR3 length: 16 amino acids. Deletions cut 10 bases from V and 0 bases from J, with 16 bases between. From germline, CDR1 is SNHLY and CDR2 FYNNEI. Authors' methods: Cell counts per sample came from amplifying reference gene primers. Only in-frame clones appear in the TCRdb table, and some are missing; sequencing was by immunoSEQ multiplex PCR. V and J calls and clone size follow that table, whereas D and trimming were derived from the DNA. The table includes around 300,000 clones, approximately 86% detected once. The specimen sequenced was peripheral blood. This chain links TRBV2 with TRBJ2-6; D possibly corresponds to TRBD2 (6 bases). The sequence came from a young man with active or convalescent COVID-19. CDR3 amino acids: CAIMMGLISGANVLTF. CDR3 nucleotide sequence: TGTGCCATCATGATGGGACTGATCTCTGGGGCCAACGTCCTGACTTTC.